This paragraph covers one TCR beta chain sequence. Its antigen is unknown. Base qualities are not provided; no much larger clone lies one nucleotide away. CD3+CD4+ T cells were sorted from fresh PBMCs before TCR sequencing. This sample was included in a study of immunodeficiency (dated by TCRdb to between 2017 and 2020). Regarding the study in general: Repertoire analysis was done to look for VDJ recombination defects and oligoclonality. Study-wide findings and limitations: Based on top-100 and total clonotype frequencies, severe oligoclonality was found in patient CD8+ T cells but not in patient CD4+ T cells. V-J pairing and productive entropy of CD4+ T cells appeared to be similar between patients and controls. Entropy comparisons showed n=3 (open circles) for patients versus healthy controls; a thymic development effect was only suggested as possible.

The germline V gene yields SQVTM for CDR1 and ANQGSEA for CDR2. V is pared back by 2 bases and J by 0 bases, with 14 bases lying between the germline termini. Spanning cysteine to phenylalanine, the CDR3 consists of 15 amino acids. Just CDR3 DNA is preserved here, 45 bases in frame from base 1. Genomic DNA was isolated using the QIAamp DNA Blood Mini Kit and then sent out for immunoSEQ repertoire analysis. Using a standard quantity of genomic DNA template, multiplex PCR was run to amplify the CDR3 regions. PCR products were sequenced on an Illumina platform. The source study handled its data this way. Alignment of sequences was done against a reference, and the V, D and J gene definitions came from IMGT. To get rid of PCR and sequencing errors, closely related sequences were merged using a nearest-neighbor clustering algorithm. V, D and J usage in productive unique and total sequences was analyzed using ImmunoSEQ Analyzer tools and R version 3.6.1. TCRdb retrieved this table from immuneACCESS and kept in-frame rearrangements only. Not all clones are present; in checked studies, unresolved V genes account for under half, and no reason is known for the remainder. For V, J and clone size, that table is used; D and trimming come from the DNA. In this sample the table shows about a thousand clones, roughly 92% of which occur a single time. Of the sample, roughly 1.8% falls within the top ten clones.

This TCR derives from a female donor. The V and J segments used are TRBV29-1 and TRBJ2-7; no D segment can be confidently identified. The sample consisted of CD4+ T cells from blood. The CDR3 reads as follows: CSVEYSAENSYEQYF. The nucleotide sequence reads TGCAGCGTTGAATATTCGGCCGAAAACTCCTACGAGCAGTACTTC.